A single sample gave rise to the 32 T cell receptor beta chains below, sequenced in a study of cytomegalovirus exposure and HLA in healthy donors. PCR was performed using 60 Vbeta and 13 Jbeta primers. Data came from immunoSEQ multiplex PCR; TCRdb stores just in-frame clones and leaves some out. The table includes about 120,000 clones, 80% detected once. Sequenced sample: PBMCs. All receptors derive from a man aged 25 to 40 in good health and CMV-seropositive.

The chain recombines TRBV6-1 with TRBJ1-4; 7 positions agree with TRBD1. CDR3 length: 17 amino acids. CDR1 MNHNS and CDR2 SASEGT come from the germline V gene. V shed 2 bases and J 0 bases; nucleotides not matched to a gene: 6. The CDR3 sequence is CASSELGQVATNEKLFF. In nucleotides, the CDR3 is TGTGCCAGCAGTGAACTCGGACAGGTAGCAACTAATGAAAAACTGTTTTTT.

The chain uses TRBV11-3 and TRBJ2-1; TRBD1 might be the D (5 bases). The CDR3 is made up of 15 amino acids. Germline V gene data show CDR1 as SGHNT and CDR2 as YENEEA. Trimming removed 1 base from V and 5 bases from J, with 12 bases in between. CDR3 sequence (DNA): TGTGCCAGCAGCTTAGGACAGAGCCGCCACAATGAGCAGTTCTTC. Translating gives CASSLGQSRHNEQFF. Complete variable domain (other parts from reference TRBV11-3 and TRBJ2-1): EAGVVQSPRYKIIEKKQPVAFWCNPISGHNTLYWYLQNLGQGPELLIRYENEEAVDDSQLPKDRFSAERLKGVDSTLKIQPAELGDSAVYLCASSLGQSRHNEQFFGPGTRLTVL.

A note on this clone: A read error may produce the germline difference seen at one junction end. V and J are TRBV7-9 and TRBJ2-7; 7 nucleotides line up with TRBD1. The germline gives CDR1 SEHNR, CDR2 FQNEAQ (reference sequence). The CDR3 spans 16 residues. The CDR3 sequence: CSSSSANRGNSYEQYF. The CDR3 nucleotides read TGTTCCAGCAGCTCAGCCAACAGGGGAAATTCCTACGAGCAGTACTTC.

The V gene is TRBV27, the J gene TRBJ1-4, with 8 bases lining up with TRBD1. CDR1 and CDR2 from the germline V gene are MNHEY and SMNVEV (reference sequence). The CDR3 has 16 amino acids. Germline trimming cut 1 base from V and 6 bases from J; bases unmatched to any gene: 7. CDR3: CASSLFPGQADEKLFF. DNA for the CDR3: TGTGCCAGCAGTTTATTTCCGGGACAGGCGGATGAAAAACTGTTTTTT.

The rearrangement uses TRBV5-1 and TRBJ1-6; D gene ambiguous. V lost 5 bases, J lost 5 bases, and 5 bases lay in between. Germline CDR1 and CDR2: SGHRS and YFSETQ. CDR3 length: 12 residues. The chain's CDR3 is CASRADNSPLHF. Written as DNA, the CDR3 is TGCGCCAGCAGGGCAGATAATTCACCCCTCCACTTT. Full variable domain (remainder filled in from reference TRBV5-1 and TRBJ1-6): KAGVTQTPRYLIKTRGQQVTLSCSPISGHRSVSWYQQTPGQGLQFLFEYFSETQRNKGNFPGRFSGRQFSNSRSEMNVSTLELGDSALYLCASRADNSPLHFGNGTRLTVT.

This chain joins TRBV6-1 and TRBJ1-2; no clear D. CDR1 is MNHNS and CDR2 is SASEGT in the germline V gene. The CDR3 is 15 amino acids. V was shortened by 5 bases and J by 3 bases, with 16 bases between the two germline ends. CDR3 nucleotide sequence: TGTGCCAGCAGTACGGAGATGTGGAGGGACTATGGCTACACCTTC. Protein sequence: CASSTEMWRDYGYTF.

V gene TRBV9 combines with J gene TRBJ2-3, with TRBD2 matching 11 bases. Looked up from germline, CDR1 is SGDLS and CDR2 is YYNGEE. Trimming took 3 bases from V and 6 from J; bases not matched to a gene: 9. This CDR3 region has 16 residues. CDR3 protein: CASSAILAGGTDTQYF. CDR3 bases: TGTGCCAGCAGCGCCATTCTAGCGGGGGGTACGGATACGCAGTATTTT. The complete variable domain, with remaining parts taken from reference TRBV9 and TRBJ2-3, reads DSGVTQTPKHLITATGQRVTLRCSPRSGDLSVYWYQQSLDQGLQFLIQYYNGEERAKGNILERFSAQQFPDLHSELNLSSLELGDSALYFCASSAILAGGTDTQYFGPGTRLTVL.

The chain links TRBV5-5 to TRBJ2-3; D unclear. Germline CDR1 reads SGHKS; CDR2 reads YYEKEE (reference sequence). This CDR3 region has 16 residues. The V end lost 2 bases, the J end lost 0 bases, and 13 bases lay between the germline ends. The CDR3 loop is CASSFPKVLSTDTQYF. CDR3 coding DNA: TGTGCCAGCAGCTTTCCGAAGGTACTAAGCACAGATACGCAGTATTTT.

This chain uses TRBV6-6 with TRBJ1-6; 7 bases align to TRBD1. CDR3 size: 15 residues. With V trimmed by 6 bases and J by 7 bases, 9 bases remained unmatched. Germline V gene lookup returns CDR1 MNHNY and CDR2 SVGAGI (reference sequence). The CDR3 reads CASSRSGTDNSPLHF. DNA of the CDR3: TGTGCCAGCAGCAGGTCCGGGACAGACAATTCACCCCTCCACTTT.

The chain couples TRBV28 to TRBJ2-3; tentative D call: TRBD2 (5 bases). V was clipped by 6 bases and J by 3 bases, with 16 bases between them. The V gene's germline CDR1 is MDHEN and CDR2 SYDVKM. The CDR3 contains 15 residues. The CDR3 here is CASSPRGKLTDTQYF. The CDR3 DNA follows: TGTGCCAGCAGCCCCCGGGGAAAATTGACAGATACGCAGTATTTT.

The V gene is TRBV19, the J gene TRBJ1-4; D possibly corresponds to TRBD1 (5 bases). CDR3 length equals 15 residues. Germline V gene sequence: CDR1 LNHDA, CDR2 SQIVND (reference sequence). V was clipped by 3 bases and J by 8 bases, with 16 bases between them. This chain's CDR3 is CASSIRPGRKEKLFF. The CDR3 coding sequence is TGTGCCAGTAGTATTCGGCCAGGGCGGAAAGAAAAACTGTTTTTT.

CDR3 DNA: TGTGCCAGCAACCCAGGGTGGAGGGATGAAAAACTGTTTTTT. Encoded protein: CASNPGWRDEKLFF. This sequence joins TRBV19 and TRBJ1-4; the D gene is possibly TRBD1 (5 bases). Trimming cost V 9 bases and J 6 bases, with 17 bases left between them. Germline V gives CDR1 LNHDA, CDR2 SQIVND (reference sequence). The CDR3 is 14 amino acids.

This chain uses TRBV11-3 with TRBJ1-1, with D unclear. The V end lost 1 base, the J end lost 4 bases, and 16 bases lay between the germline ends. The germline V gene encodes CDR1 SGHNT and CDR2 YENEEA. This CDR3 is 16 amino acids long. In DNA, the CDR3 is TGTGCCAGCAGCTTAGGAATTTTTGGGGAGAGCACTGAAGCTTTCTTT. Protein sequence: CASSLGIFGESTEAFF.

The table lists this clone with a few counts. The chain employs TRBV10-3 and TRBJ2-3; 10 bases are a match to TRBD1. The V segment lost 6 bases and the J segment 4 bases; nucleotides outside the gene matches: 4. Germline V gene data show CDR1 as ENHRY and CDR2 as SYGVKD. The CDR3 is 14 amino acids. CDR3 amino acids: CAIRRDRGPDTQYF. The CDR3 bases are TGTGCCATCAGGCGGGACAGGGGACCAGATACGCAGTATTTT.

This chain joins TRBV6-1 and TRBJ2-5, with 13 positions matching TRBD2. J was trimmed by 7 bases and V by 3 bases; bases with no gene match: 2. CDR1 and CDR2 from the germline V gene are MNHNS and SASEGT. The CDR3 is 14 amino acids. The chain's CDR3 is CASSDTSGGGTQYF. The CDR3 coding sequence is TGTGCCAGCAGTGATACTAGCGGGGGGGGGACCCAGTACTTC.

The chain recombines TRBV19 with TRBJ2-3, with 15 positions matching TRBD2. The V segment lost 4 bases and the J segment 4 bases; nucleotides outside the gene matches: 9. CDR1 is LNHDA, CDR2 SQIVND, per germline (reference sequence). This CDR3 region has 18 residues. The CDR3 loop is CASSTWTSGGAVADTQYF. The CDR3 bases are TGTGCCAGTAGTACCTGGACTAGCGGGGGGGCCGTCGCAGATACGCAGTATTTT.

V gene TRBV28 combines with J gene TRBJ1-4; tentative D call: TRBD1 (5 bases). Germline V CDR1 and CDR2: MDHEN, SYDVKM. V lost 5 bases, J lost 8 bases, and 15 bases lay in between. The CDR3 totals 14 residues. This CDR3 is CASSIPGLGEKLFF. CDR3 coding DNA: TGTGCCAGCAGTATCCCGGGACTCGGGGAAAAACTGTTTTTT.

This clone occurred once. This CDR3 is CASSQMDIAGGIYNEQFF. The CDR3 DNA follows: TGTGCCAGCAGCCAGATGGACATAGCGGGGGGTATATACAATGAGCAGTTCTTC. The chain links TRBV14 to TRBJ2-1; the match to TRBD2 covers 10 bases. This CDR3 has 18 residues. Losses at the gene ends were 3 bases for V and 4 bases for J; bases not matched to a gene: 12. Germline V gene sequence: CDR1 SGHDN, CDR2 FVKESK.

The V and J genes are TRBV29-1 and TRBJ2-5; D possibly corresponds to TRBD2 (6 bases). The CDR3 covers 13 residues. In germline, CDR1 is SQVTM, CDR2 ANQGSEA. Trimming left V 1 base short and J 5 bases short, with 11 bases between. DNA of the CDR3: TGCAGCGTTGAAGCCAGGGCGGGGGAGACCCAGTACTTC. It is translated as CSVEARAGETQYF.

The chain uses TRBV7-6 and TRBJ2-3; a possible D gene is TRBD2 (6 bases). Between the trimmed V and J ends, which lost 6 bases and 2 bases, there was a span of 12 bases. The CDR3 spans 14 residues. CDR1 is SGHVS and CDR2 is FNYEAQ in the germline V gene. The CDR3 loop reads CASRRGGTTDTQYF. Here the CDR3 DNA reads TGTGCCAGCAGGAGAGGAGGGACCACAGATACGCAGTATTTT.

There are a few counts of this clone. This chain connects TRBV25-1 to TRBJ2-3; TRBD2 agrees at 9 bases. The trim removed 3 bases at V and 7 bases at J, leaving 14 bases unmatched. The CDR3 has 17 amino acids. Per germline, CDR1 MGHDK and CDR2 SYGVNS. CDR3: CASSDNPSGGSKNTQYF. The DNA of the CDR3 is TGTGCCAGCAGTGATAACCCCAGCGGGGGGTCAAAAAATACGCAGTATTTT.

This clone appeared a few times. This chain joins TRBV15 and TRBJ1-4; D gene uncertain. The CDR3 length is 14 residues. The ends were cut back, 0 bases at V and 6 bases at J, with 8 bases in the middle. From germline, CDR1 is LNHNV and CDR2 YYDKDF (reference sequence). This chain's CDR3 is CATSRDNGDEKLFF. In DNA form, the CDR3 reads TGTGCCACCAGCAGAGATAACGGAGATGAAAAACTGTTTTTT.

The CDR3 DNA follows: TGTGCCACCAGCCCCCGGGACAGGGAGAGCAATCAGCCCCAGCATTTT. This gives the protein CATSPRDRESNQPQHF. The chain couples TRBV15 to TRBJ1-5, with TRBD1 matching 9 bases. The CDR3 runs to 16 residues. Germline CDR1 reads LNHNV; CDR2 reads YYDKDF (reference sequence). The J segment lost 1 base and the V segment lost 5 bases, leaving 6 bases of the junction unmatched.

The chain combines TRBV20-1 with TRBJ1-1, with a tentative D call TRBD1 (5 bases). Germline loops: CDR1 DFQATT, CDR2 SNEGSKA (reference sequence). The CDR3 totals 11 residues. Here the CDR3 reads CRGSGGTEAFF. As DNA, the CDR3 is TGCAGGGGGTCGGGGGGCACTGAAGCTTTCTTT.

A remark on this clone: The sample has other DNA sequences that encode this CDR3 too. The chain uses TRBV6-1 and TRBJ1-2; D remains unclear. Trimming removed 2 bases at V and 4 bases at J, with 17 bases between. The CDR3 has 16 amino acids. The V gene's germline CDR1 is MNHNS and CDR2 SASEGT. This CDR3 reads CASSELEGSNSYGYTF. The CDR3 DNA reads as TGTGCCAGCAGTGAACTTGAAGGGAGTAATTCCTATGGCTACACCTTC.

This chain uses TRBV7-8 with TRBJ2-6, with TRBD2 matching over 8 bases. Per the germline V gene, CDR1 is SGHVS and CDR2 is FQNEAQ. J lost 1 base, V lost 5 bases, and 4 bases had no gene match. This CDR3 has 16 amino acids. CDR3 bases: TGTGCCAGCAGCCGGGGGGGGACGTCTGGGGCCAACGTCCTGACTTTC. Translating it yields CASSRGGTSGANVLTF.

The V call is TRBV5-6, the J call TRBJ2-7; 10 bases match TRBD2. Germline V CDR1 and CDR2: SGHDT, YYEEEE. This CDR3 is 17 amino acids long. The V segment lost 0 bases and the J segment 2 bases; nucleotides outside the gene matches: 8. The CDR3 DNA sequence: TGTGCCAGCAGCTTGGTCCGTCAGCGGGGGGGTACCTACGAGCAGTACTTC. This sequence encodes CASSLVRQRGGTYEQYF.

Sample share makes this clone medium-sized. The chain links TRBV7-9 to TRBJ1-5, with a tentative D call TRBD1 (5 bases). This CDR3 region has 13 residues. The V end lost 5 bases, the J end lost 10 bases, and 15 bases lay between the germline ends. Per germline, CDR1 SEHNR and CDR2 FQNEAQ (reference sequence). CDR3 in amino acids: CASSQTRGLPQHF. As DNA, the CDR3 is TGTGCCAGCAGCCAGACGCGGGGACTACCCCAGCATTTT.

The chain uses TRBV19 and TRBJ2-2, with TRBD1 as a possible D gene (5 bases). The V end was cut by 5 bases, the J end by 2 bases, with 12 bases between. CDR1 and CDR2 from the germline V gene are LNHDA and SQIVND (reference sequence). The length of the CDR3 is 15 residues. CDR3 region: CASSRQGLNTGELFF. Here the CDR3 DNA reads TGTGCCAGTAGTCGGCAGGGATTAAACACCGGGGAGCTGTTTTTT.

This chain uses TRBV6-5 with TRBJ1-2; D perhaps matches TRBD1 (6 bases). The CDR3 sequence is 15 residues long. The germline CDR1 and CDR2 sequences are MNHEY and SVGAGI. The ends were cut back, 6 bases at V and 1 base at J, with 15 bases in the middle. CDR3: CASRLYLQGNYGYTF. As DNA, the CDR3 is TGTGCCAGCAGACTATACCTACAGGGTAACTATGGCTACACCTTC.

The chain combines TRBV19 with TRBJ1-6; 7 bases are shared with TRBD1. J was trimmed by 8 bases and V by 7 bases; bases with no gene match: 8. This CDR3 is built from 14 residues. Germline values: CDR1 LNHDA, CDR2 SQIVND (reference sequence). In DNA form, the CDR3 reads TGTGCCAGTAACCAGGGGGGCTGGGATTCACCCCTCCACTTT. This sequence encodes CASNQGGWDSPLHF.

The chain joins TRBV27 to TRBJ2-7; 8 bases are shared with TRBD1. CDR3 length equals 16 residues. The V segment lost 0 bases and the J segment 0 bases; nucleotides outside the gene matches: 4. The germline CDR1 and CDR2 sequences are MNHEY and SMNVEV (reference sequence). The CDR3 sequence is CASSLSTGVYSYEQYF. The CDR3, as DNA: TGTGCCAGCAGTTTATCGACAGGGGTGTACTCCTACGAGCAGTACTTC.